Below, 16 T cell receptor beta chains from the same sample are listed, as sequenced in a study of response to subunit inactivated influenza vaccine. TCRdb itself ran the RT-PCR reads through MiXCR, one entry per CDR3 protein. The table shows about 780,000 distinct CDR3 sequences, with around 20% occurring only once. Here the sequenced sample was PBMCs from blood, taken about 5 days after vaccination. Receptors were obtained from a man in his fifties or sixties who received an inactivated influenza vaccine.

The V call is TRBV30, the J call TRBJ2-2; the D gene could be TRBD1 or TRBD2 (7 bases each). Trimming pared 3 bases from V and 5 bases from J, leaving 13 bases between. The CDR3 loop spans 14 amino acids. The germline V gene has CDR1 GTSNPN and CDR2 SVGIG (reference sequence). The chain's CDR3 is CAWRWQGGTGELFF. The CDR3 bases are TGTGCCTGGAGGTGGCAGGGGGGGACCGGGGAGCTGTTTTTT.

As DNA, the CDR3 is TGTGCCAGCAGCCCTAGGGGCTCTAGCGGGAGGCATTCCTACAATGAGCAGTTCTTC. It yields the protein CASSPRGSSGRHSYNEQFF. The V call is TRBV11-1, the J call TRBJ2-1; 11 bases align to TRBD2. CDR1 and CDR2 (germline): SGHAT, FQDESV (reference sequence). The V and J ends lost 5 bases and 1 base, in that order; junction bases with no gene match: 13. There are 19 residues in the CDR3.

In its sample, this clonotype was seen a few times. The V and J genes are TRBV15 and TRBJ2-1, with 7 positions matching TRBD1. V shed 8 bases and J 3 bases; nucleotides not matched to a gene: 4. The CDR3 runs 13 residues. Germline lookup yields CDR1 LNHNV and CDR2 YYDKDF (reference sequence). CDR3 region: CATGRDSYNEQFF. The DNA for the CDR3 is TGTGCCACCGGCCGGGACAGCTACAATGAGCAGTTCTTC.

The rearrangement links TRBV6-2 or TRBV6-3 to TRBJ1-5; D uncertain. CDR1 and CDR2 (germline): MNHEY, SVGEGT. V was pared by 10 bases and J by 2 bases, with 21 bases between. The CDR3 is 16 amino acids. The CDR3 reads CATLTVGPGGNQPQHF. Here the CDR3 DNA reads TGTGCCACCCTGACGGTGGGCCCCGGGGGCAATCAGCCCCAGCATTTT.

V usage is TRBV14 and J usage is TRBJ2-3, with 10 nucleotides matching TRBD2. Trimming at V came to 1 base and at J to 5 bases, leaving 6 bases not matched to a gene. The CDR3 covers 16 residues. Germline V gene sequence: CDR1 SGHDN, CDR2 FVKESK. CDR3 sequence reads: CASSQGLAGYGDTQYF. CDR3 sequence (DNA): TGTGCCAGCAGCCAAGGACTAGCGGGTTACGGAGATACGCAGTATTTT.

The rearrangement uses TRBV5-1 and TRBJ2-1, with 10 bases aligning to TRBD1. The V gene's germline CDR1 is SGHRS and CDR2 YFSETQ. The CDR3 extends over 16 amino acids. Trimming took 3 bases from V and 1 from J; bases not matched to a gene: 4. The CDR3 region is CASSWMGQGSYNEQFF. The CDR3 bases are TGCGCCAGCAGCTGGATGGGACAGGGGTCCTACAATGAGCAGTTCTTC.

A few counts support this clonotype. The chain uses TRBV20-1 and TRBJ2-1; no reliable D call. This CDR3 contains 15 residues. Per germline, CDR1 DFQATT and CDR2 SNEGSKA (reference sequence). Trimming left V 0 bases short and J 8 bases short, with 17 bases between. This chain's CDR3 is CSAREVGRWVYEQFF. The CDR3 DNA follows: TGCAGTGCTAGAGAGGTCGGACGTTGGGTTTATGAGCAGTTCTTC.

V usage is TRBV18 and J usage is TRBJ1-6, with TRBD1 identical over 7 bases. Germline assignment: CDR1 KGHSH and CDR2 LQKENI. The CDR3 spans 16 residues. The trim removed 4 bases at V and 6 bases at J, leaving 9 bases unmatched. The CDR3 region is CASSLDMTGFNSPLHF. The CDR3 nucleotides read TGTGCCAGCTCACTCGACATGACAGGGTTTAATTCACCCCTCCACTTT.

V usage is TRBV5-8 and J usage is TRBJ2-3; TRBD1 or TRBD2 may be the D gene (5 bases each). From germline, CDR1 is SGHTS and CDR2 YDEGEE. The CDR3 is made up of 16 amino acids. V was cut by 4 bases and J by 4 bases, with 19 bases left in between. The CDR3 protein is CASSQGTARSSDTQYF. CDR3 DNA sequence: TGTGCCAGCAGCCAAGGGACCGCCCGGTCCTCAGATACGCAGTATTTT.

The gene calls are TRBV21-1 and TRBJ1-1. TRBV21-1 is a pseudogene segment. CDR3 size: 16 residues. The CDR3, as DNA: TGTGCCAGCAGCCCCCCCGGGCCTTCCGGGAACACTGAAGCTTTCTTT. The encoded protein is CASSPPGPSGNTEAFF.

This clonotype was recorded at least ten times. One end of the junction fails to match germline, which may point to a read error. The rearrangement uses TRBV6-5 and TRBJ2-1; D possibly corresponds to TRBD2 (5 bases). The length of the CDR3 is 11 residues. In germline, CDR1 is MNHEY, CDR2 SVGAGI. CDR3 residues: CASSSLVEEFF. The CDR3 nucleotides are TGTGCCAGCAGTTCACTAGTTGAGGAGTTCTTC.

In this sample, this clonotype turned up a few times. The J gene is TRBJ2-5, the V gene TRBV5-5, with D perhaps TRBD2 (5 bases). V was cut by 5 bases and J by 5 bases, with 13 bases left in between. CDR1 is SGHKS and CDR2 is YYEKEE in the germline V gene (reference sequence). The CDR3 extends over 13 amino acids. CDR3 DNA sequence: TGTGCCAGCAGACGGGCGGGTTTGGAGACCCAGTACTTC. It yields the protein CASRRAGLETQYF.

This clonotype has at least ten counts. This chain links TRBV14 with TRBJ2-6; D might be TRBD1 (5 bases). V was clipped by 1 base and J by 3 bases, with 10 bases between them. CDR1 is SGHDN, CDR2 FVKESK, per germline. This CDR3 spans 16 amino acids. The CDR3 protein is CASSQVWGYGANVLTF. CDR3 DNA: TGTGCCAGCAGCCAAGTGTGGGGCTATGGGGCCAACGTCCTGACTTTC.

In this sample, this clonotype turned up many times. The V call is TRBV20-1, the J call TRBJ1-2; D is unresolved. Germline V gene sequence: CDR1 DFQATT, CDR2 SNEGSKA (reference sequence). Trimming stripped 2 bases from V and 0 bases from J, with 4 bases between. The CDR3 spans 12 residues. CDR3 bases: TGCAGTGCTAGACAGGCTAACTATGGCTACACCTTC. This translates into CSARQANYGYTF.

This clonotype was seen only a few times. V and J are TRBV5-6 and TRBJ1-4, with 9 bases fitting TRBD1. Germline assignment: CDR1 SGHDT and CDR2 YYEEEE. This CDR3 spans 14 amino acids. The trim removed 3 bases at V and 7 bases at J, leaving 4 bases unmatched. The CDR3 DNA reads TGTGCCAGCAGCTCCGGGACAGGGCCTGAAAAACTGTTTTTT. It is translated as CASSSGTGPEKLFF.

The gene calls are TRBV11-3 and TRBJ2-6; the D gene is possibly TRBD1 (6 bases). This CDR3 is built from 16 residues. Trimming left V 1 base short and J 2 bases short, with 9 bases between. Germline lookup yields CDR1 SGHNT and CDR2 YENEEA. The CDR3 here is CASSLGWGPGANVLTF. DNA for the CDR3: TGTGCCAGCAGCTTAGGATGGGGGCCTGGGGCCAACGTCCTGACTTTC.